These T cell receptor beta chains were read from a single sample in a study of T cell changes during pregnancy in multiple sclerosis. Method: immunoSEQ multiplex PCR; TCRdb's copy keeps in-frame clones and lacks some. The sample yields 90,000 to 130,000 clones, about 94% seen once. This specimen consisted of peripheral blood, obtained in the third trimester of pregnancy. These receptor sequences come from a female donor with multiple sclerosis, enrolled in a pregnancy study. The CDR3 runs from the conserved cysteine through the conserved F or W. D genes are given only for firm matches. Expanded clones get a size class; other rows say once, few or many, or leave the size out.

TRBJ2-7,.,TRBD2,TRBV7-8,TGTGCCAGCAGCTTACCTAGCGGAGCGTCCTACGAGCAGTACTTC,CASSLPSGASYEQYF
TRBJ1-1,.,.,TRBV4-1,TGCGCCAGCAGCCAAGGGCCCAACAGGGACCACACTGAAGCTTTCTTT,CASSQGPNRDHTEAFF
TRBJ1-3,.,TRBD1,TRBV19,TGTGCCAGTAGTACATGGAGACAGGGCCATTACTCTGGAAACACCATATATTTT,CASSTWRQGHYSGNTIYF
TRBJ2-5,.,TRBD1,TRBV5-1,TGCGCCAGCAGCAACGGACAGGGGCAAGAGACCCAGTACTTC,CASSNGQGQETQYF
TRBJ1-2,.,TRBD1,TRBV5-4,TGTGCCAGCAGCTCAAAACAGGGGGGAGACTATGGCTACACCTTC,CASSSKQGGDYGYTF
TRBJ1-1,.,.,TRBV5-1,TGCGCCAGCAGCGCCAGATTAAACACTGAAGCTTTCTTT,CASSARLNTEAFF
TRBJ2-1,.,TRBD1,TRBV6-6,TGTGCCAGCAGTTACTCCCGGGACAGGGGGAATGAGCAGTTCTTC,CASSYSRDRGNEQFF
TRBJ1-6,.,TRBD1,TRBV19,TGTGCCAGTAACAGAGGACAGGGAGGGTCACCCCTCCACTTT,CASNRGQGGSPLHF
TRBJ1-6,.,.,TRBV6-6,TGTGCCAGCAGTTACTCGAACAGGGTATTATTTTCACCCCTCCACTTT,CASSYSNRVLFSPLHF
TRBJ1-6,once,.,TRBV25-1,TGTGCCAGCAGTCAAACAGGGTATAATTCACCCCTCCACTTT,CASSQTGYNSPLHF
TRBJ2-7,many,TRBD2,TRBV28,TGTGCCAGCAGTTTATTGGGGGAGGGCCGCGAGCAGTACTTC,CASSLLGEGREQYF
TRBJ1-4,.,TRBD1,TRBV28,TGTGCCAGCAGTCGCCGGACAGGGGGATGGGAAAAACTGTTTTTT,CASSRRTGGWEKLFF
TRBJ1-1,.,.,TRBV5-1,TGCGCCAGCAGCGGCTCCGGGGGAAAGAACACTGAAGCTTTCTTT,CASSGSGGKNTEAFF
TRBJ2-1,.,TRBD1,TRBV28,TGTGCCAGCAGTTTCGACAGGGTGATCAATGAGCAGTTCTTC,CASSFDRVINEQFF
TRBJ1-2,.,.,TRBV6-6,TGTGCCAGCAGTCTGACGGACATGGGCGTGAATGGCTACACCTTC,CASSLTDMGVNGYTF
TRBJ1-1,few,.,TRBV7-9,TGTGCCAGCAGCTTAGTCGTTACTGAAGCTTTCTTT,CASSLVVTEAFF
TRBJ2-3,.,TRBD1,TRBV5-6,TGTGCCAGCAGCAGGGACAGGGATGATAGCACAGATACGCAGTATTTT,CASSRDRDDSTDTQYF
TRBJ2-1,once,.,TRBV5-4,TGTGCCAGCAGGTCAACTAGCATCGGTGAGCAGTTCTTC,CASRSTSIGEQFF
TRBJ2-7,.,TRBD2,TRBV7-2,TGTGCCAGCAGCTTAGCGAGGACTAGCGGGAGTTACGAGCAGTACTTC,CASSLARTSGSYEQYF
TRBJ2-3,.,TRBD1,TRBV28,TGTGCCAGCAGTTTATTGGGGACAGGGATAGGTACAGATACGCAGTATTTT,CASSLLGTGIGTDTQYF
TRBJ2-7,.,TRBD2,TRBV9,TGTGCCAGCAGTTCGTTAGGTGCTAGCGGGGAACTTTTACGAGGGCAGTACTTC,CASSSLGASGELLRGQYF
TRBJ2-5,.,.,TRBV9,TGTGCCAGCAGCTCCAGGGGCCTGCTGCAAGAGACCCAGTACTTC,CASSSRGLLQETQYF